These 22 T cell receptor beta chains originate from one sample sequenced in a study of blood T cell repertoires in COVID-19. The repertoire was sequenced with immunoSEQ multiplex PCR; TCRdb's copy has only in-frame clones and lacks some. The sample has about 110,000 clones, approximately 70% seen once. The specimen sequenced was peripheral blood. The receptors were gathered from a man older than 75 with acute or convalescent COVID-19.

The CDR3 DNA is TGTACCTCCTTTGGTTCTAGCTACGAGCAGTACTTC. It codes for CTSFGSSYEQYF. V is TRBV27 and J is TRBJ2-7; D unresolved. This CDR3 has 12 amino acids. Germline assignment: CDR1 MNHEY and CDR2 SMNVEV (reference sequence).

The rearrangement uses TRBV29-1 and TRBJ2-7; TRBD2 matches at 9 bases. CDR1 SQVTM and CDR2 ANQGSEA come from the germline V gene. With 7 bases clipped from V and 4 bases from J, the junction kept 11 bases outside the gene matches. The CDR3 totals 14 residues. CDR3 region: CSAGRGGGVYEQYF. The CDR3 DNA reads TGCAGCGCCGGCAGGGGCGGGGGGGTATACGAGCAGTACTTC.

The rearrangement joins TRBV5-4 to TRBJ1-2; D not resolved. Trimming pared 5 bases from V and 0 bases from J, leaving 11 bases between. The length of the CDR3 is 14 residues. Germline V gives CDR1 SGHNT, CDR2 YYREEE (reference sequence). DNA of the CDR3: TGTGCCAGCAGTACTAATATAGCTAACTATGGCTACACCTTC. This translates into CASSTNIANYGYTF.

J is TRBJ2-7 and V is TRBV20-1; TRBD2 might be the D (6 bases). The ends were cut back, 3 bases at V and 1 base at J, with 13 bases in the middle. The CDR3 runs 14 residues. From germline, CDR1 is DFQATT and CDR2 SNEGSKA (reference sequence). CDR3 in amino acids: CSASGSSVSYEQYF. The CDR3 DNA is TGCAGTGCTAGTGGGTCTAGCGTTTCCTACGAGCAGTACTTC.

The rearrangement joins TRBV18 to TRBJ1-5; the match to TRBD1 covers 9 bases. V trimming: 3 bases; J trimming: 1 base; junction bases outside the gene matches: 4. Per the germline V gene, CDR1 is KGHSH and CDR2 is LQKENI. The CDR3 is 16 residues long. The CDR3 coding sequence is TGTGCCAGCTCACCCGGGACAGGGTCCAGCAATCAGCCCCAGCATTTT. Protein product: CASSPGTGSSNQPQHF.

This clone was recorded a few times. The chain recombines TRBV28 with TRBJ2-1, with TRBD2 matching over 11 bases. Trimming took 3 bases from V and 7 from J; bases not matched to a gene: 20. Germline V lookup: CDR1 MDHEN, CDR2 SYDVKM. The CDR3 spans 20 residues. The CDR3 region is CASSFGIAGGHNGAWNEQFF. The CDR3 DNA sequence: TGTGCCAGCAGTTTCGGGATAGCGGGAGGGCACAACGGAGCGTGGAATGAGCAGTTCTTC.

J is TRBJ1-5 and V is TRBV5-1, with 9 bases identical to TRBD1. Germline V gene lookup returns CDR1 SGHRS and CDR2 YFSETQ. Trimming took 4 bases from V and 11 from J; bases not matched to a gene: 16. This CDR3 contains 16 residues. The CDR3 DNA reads TGCGCCAGCAGCCACCGACAGGGGGGATCGCAATCAGCCCAGCATTTT. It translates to CASSHRQGGSQSAQHF.

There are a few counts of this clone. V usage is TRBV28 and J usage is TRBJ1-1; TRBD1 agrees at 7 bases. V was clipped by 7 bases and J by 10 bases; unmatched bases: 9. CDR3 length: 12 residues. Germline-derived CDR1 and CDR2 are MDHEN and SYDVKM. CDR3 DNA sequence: TGTGCCAGCAACACAATCAGACAGGGAGCTTTCTTT. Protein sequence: CASNTIRQGAFF. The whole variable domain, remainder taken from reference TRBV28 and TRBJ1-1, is DVKVTQSSRYLVKRTGEKVFLECVQDMDHENMFWYRQDPGLGLRLIYFSYDVKMKEKGDIPEGYSVSREKKERFSLILESASTNQTSMYLCASNTIRQGAFFGQGTRLTVV.

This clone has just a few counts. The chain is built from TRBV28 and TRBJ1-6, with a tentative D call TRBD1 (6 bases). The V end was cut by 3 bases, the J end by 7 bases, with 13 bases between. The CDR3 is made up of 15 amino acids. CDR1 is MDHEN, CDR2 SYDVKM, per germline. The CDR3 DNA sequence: TGTGCCAGCAGTTTGCAGGACAGAAGAAATTCACCCCTCCACTTT. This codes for CASSLQDRRNSPLHF.

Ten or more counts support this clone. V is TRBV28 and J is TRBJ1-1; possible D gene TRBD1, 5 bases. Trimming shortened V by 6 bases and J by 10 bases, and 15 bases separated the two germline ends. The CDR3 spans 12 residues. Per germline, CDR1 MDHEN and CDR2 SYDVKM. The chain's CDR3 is CASREQDLIAFF. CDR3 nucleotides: TGTGCCAGCAGGGAACAGGATCTGATAGCTTTCTTT.

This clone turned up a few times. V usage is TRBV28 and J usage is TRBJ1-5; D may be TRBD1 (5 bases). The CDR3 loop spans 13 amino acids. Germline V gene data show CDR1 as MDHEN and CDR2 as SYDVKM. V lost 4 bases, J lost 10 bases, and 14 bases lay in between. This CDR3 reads CASSYPSGIPQHF. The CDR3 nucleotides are TGTGCCAGCAGTTATCCCTCAGGGATACCCCAGCATTTT.

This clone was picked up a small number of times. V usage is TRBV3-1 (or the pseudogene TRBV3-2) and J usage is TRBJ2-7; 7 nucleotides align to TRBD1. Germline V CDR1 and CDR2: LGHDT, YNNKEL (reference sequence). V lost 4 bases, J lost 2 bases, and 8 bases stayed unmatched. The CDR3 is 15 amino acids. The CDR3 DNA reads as TGTGCCAGCAGCCCAAGAGGGGGCAGGCCCTACGAGCAGTACTTC. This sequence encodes CASSPRGGRPYEQYF.

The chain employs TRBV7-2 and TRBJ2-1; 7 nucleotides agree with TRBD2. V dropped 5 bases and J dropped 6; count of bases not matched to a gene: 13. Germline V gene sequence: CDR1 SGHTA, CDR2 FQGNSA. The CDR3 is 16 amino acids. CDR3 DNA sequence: TGTGCCAGCAGCAAAAACAGCGGGGTGCGTTTCAATGAGCAGTTCTTC. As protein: CASSKNSGVRFNEQFF.

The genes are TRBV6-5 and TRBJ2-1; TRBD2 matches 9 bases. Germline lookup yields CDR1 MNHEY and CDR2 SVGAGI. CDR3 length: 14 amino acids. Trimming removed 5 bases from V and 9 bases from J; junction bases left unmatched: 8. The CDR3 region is CASSRGTSSGEQFF. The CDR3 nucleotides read TGTGCCAGCAGTCGCGGGACTAGCAGCGGTGAGCAGTTCTTC.

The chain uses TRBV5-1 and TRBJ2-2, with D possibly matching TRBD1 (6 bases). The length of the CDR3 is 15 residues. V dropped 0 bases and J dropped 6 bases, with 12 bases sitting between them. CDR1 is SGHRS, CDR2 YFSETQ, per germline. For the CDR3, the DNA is TGCGCCAGCAGCTTGGGAACAGGGTGGCCCGGGGAGCTGTTTTTT. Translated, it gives CASSLGTGWPGELFF.

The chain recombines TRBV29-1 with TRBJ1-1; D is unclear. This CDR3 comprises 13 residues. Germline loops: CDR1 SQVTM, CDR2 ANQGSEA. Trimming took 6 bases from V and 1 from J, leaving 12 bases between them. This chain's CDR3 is CSVERQRNTEAFF. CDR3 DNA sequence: TGCAGCGTCGAAAGACAAAGGAACACTGAAGCTTTCTTT.

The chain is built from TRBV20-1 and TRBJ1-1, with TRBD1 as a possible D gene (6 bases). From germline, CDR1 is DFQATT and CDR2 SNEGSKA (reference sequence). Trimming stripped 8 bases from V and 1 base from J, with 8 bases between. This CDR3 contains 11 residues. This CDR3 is CSWTANTEAFF. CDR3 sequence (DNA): TGCAGTTGGACAGCGAACACTGAAGCTTTCTTT.

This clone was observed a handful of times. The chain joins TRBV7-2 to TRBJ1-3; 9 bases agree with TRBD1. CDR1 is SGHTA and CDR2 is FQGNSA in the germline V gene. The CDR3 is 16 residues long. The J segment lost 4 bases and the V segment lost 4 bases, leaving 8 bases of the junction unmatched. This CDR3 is CASSSTMTGGGNTIYF. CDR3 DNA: TGTGCCAGCAGCTCTACGATGACAGGGGGAGGAAACACCATATATTTT.

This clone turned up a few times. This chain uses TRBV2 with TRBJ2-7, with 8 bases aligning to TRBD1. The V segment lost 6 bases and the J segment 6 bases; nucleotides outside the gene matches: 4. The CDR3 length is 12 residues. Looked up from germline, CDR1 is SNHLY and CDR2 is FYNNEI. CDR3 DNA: TGTGCCAGCAGGGGCGACAGGGGCGAGCAGTACTTC. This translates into CASRGDRGEQYF.

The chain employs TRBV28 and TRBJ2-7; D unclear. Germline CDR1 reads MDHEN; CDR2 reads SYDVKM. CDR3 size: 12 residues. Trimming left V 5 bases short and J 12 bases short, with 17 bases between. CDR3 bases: TGTGCCAGCAGTCTCCCCGACACCTTATTGTACTTC. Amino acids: CASSLPDTLLYF.

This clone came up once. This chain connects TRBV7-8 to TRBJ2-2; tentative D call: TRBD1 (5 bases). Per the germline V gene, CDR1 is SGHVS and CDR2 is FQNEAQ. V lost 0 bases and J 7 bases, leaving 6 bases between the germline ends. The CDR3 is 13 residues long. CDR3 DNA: TGTGCCAGCAGCTTAGCGACAGTCGGGGAGCTGTTTTTT. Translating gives CASSLATVGELFF.

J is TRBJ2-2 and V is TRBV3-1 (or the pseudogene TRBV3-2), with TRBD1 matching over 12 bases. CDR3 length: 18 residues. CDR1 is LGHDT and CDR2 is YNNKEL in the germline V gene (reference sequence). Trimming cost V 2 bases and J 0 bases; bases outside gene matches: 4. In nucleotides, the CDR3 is TGTGCCAGCAGCCAAATCGGGACAGGGGGCTCGAACACCGGGGAGCTGTTTTTT. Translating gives CASSQIGTGGSNTGELFF.